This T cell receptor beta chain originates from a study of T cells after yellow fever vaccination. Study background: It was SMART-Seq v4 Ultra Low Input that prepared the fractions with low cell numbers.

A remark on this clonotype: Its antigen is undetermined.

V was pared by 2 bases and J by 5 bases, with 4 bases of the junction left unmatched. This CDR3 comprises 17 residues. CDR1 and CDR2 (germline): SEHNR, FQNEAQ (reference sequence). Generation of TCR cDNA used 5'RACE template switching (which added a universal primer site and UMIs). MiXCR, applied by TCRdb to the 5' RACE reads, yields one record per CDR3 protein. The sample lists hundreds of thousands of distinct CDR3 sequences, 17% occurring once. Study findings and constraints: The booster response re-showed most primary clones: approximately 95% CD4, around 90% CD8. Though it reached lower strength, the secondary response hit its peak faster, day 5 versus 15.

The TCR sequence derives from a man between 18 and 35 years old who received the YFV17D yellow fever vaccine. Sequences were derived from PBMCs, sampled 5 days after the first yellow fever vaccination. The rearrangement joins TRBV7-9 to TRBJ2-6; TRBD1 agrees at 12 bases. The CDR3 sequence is CASSLRDRGRRANVLTF. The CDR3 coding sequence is TGTGCCAGCAGCTTACGGGACAGGGGGCGACGGGCCAACGTCCTGACTTTC.